This T cell receptor beta chain was recorded in a study of Graves' ophthalmopathy and Graves' hyperthyroidism. The ends were cut back, 8 bases at V and 6 bases at J, with 10 bases in the middle. Germline-derived CDR1 and CDR2 are MNHNS and SASEGT. The CDR3 has 12 amino acids. Whole-study findings and limits: Thyroid clonotypes that were expanded above 0.001 frequency mostly also appeared in blood.

The PBMCs had their origin in more than 9.5 ml of fresh peripheral blood. The TCR beta CDR3 regions underwent amplification from RNA transcripts. HTBI primers were employed in first-round RT-PCR, then a second-round multiplex PCR followed. In TCRdb, the multiplex PCR reads were re-called with MiXCR into one record per CDR3 protein. The profile shows about 400,000 distinct CDR3 sequences, more than 20% of them singletons. In this sample, this clonotype turned up many times. Antigen unknown. Specimen: peripheral blood. The rearrangement uses TRBV6-1 and TRBJ2-2; D may be TRBD2 (6 bases). The TCR originated in a woman aged 18-30 years with stable Graves' hyperthyroidism. CDR3 sequence reads: CASQEGPGELFF. As DNA, the CDR3 is TGTGCCAGCCAGGAGGGCCCCGGGGAGCTGTTTTTT.